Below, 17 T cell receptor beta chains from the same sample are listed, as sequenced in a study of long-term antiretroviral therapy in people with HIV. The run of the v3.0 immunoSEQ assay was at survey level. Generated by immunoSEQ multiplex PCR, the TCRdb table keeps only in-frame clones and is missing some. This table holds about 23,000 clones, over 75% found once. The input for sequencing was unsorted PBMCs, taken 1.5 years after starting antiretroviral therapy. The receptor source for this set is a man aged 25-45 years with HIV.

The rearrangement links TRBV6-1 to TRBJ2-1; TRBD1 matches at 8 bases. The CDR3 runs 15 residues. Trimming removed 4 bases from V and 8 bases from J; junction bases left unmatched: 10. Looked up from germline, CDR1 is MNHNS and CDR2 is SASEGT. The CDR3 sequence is CASSVAWDRRYEQFF. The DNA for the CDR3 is TGTGCCAGCAGTGTGGCTTGGGACAGGCGATATGAGCAGTTCTTC.

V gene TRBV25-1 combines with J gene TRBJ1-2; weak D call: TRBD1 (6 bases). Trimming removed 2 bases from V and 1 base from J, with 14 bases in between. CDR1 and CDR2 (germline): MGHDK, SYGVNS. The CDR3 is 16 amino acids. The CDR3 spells CASSELVTGYNYGYTF. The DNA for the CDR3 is TGTGCCAGCAGTGAACTTGTGACAGGCTATAACTATGGCTACACCTTC.

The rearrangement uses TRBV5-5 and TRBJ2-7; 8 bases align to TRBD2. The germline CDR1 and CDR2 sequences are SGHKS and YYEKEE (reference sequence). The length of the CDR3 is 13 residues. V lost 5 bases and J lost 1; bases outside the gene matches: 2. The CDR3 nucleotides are TGTGCCAGCAGGGCGGGGGGATCCTACGAGCAGTACTTC. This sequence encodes CASRAGGSYEQYF.

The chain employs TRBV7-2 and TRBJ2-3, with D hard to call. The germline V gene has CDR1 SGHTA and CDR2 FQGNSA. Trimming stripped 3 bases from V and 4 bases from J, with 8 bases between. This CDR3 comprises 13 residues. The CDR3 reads CASSFLGPDTQYF. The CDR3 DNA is TGTGCCAGCAGCTTCCTAGGTCCAGATACGCAGTATTTT.

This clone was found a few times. The DNA for the CDR3 is TGTGCCAGCAGTTTCGACACAAACAACTACGAGCAGTACTTC. Its translation is CASSFDTNNYEQYF. This chain links TRBV5-6 with TRBJ2-7; no clear D gene. Germline lookup yields CDR1 SGHDT and CDR2 YYEEEE. The V end was cut by 5 bases, the J end by 3 bases, with 15 bases between. CDR3 length: 14 residues.

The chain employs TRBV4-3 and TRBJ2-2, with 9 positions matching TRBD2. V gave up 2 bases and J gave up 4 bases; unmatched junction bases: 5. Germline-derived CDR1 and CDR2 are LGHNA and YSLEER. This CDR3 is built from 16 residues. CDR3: CASSQIAGALTGELFF. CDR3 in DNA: TGCGCCAGCAGCCAAATAGCGGGAGCTCTCACCGGGGAGCTGTTTTTT.

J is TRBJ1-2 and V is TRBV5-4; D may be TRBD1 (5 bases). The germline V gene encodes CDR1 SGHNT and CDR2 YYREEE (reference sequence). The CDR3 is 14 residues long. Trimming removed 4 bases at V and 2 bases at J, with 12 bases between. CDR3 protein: CASSVAGVNYGYTF. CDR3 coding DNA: TGTGCCAGCAGCGTCGCGGGGGTCAACTATGGCTACACCTTC.

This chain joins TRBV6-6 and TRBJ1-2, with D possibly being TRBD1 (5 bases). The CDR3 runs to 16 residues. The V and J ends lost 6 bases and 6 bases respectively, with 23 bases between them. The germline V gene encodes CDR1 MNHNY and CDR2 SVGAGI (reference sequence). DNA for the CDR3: TGTGCCAGCAGGTCCGGGACCCTCTCCCCCGATGATGGCTACACCTTC. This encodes CASRSGTLSPDDGYTF.

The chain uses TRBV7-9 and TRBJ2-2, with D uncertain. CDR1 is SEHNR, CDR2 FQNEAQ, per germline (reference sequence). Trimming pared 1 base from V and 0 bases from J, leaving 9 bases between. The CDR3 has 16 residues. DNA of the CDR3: TGTGCCAGCAGCTTAGTCGGGCCAGCGAACACCGGGGAGCTGTTTTTT. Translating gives CASSLVGPANTGELFF. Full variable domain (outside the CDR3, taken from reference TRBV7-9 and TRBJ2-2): DTGVSQNPRHKITKRGQNVTFRCDPISEHNRLYWYRQTLGQGPEFLTYFQNEAQLEKSRLLSDRFSAERPKGSFSTLEIQRTEQGDSAMYLCASSLVGPANTGELFFGEGSRLTVL.

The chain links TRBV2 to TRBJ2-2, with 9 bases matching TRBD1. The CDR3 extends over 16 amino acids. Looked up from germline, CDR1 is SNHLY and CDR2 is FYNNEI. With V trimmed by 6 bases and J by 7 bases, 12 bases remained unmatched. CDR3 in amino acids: CASSRSGTGRRGELFF. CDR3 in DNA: TGTGCCAGCAGCCGCTCCGGGACAGGGAGGCGCGGGGAGCTGTTTTTT.

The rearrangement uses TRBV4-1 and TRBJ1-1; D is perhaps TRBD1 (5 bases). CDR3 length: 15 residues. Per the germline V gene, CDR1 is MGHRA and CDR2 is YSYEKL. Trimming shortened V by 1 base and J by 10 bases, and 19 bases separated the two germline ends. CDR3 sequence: CASSQGERQGPRAFF. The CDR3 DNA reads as TGCGCCAGCAGCCAAGGGGAACGGCAGGGCCCCCGAGCTTTCTTT.

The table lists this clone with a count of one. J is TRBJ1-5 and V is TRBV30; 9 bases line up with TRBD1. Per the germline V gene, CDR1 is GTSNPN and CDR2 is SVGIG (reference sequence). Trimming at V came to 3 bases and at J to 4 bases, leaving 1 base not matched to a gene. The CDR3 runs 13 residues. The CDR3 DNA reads TGTGCCTGGAGGGGGACAGGGAATCAGCCCCAGCATTTT. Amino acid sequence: CAWRGTGNQPQHF. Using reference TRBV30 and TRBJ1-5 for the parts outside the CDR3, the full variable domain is SQTIHQWPATLVQPVGSPLSLECTVEGTSNPNLYWYRQAAGRGLQLLFYSVGIGQISSEVPQNLSASRPQDRQFILSSKKLLLSDSGFYLCAWRGTGNQPQHFGDGTRLSIL.

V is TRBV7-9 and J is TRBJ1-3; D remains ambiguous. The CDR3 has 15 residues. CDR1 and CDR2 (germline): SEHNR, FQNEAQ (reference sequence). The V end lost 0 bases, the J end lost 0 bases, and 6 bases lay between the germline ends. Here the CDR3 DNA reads TGTGCCAGCAGCTTAGCCGGGAGCTCTGGAAACACCATATATTTT. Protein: CASSLAGSSGNTIYF.

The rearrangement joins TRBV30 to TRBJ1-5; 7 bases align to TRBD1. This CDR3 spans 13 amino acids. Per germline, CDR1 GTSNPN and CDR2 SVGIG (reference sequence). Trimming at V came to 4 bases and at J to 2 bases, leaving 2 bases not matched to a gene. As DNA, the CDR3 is TGTGCCTGGAAGGGGGCAGGCAATCAGCCCCAGCATTTT. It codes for CAWKGAGNQPQHF. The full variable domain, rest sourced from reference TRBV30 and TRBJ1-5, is SQTIHQWPATLVQPVGSPLSLECTVEGTSNPNLYWYRQAAGRGLQLLFYSVGIGQISSEVPQNLSASRPQDRQFILSSKKLLLSDSGFYLCAWKGAGNQPQHFGDGTRLSIL.

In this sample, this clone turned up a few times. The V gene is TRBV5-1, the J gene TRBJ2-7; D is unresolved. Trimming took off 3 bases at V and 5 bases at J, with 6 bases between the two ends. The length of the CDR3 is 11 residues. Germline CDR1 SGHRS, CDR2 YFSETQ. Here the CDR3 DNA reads TGCGCCAGCAGCTCCCTTAACGAGCAGTACTTC. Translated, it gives CASSSLNEQYF.

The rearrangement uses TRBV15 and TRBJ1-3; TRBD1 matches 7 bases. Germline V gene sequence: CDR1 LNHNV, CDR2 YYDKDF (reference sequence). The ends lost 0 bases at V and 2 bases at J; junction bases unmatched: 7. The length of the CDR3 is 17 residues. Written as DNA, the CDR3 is TGTGCCACCAGCAGAGATCTGAGGGGGCCCACTGGAAACACCATATATTTT. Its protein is CATSRDLRGPTGNTIYF.

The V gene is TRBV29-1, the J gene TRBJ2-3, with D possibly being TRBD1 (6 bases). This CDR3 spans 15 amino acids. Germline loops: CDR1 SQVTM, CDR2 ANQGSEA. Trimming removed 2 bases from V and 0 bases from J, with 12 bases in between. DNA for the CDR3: TGCAGCGTTGAAAAGGCAGGGGATAGCACAGATACGCAGTATTTT. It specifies CSVEKAGDSTDTQYF.